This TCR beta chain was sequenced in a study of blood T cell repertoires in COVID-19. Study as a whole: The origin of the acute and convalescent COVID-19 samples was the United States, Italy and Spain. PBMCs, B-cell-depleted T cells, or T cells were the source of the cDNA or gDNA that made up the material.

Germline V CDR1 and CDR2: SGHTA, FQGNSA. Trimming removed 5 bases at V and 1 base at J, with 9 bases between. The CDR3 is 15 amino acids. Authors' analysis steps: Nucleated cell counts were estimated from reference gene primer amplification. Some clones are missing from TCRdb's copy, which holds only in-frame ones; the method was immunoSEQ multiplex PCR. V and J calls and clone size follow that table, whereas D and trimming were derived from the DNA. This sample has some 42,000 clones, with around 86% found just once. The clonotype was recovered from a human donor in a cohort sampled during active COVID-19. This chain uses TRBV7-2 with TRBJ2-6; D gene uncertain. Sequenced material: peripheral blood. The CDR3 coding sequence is TGTGCCAGCAGCCCTCGAACTTCTGGGGCCAACGTCCTGACTTTC. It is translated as CASSPRTSGANVLTF.